This TCR beta chain was documented in a study of shared clonotypes between healthy human individuals. Trimming cost V 8 bases and J 5 bases; bases outside gene matches: 6. This CDR3 is built from 12 residues. The germline V gene has CDR1 MDHEN and CDR2 SYDVKM. Method: immunoSEQ multiplex PCR; TCRdb's copy keeps in-frame clones and lacks some. The sample holds about 340,000 clones; more than 60% are singletons and the top ten take 10%. Sequenced material: memory CD4+ T cells sorted from blood. Subset here: CD45RA-negative fraction. The rearrangement uses TRBV28 and TRBJ2-7, with 7 positions matching TRBD1. This TCR was sampled from a man aged 30-40 years in good health. CDR3 in amino acids: CASQTGTHEQYF. DNA of the CDR3: TGTGCCAGCCAGACAGGGACCCACGAGCAGTACTTC. The entire variable domain, with the rest obtained from reference TRBV28 and TRBJ2-7, is as follows: DVKVTQSSRYLVKRTGEKVFLECVQDMDHENMFWYRQDPGLGLRLIYFSYDVKMKEKGDIPEGYSVSREKKERFSLILESASTNQTSMYLCASQTGTHEQYFGPGTRLTVT.